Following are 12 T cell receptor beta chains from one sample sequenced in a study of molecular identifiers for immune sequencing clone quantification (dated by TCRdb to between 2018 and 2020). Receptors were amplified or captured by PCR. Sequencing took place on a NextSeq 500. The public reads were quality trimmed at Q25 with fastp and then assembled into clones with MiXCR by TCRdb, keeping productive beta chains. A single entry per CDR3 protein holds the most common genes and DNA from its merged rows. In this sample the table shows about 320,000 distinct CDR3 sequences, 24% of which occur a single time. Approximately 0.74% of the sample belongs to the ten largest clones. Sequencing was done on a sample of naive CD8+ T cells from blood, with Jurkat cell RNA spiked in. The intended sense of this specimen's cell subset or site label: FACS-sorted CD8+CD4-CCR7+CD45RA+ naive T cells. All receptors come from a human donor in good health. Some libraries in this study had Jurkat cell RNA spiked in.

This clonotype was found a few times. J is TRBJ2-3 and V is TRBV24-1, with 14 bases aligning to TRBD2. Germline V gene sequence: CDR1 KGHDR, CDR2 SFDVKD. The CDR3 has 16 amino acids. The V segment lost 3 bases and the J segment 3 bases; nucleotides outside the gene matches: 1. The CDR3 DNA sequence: TGTGCCACCAGTGATCGACTAGCGGGAGGGACAGATACGCAGTATTTT. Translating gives CATSDRLAGGTDTQYF.

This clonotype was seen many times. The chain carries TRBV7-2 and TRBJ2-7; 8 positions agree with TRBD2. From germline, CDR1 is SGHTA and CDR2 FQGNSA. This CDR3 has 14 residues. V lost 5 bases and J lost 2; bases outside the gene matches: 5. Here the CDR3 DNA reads TGTGCCAGCAGCGGGCGGGGGGAGGCCTACGAGCAGTACTTC. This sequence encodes CASSGRGEAYEQYF.

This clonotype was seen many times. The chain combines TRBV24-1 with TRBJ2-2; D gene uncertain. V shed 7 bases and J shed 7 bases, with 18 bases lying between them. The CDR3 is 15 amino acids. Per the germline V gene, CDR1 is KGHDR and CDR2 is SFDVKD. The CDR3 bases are TGTGCCACCAGCTCTGGACGGGTAACAAGCGGGGAGCTGTTTTTT. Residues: CATSSGRVTSGELFF.

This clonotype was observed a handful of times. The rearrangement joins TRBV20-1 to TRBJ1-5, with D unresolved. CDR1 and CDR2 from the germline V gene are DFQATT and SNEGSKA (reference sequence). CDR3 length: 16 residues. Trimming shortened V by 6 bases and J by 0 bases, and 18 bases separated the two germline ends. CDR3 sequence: CSASHSEAYSNQPQHF. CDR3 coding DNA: TGCAGTGCCAGCCATTCGGAGGCCTATAGCAATCAGCCCCAGCATTTT.

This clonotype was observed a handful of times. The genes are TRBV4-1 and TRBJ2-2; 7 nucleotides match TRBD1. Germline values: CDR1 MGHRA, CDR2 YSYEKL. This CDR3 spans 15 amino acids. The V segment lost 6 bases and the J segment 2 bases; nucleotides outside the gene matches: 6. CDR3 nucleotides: TGCGCCAGCAGGGCAAGGACAGGTAACACCGGGGAGCTGTTTTTT. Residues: CASRARTGNTGELFF.

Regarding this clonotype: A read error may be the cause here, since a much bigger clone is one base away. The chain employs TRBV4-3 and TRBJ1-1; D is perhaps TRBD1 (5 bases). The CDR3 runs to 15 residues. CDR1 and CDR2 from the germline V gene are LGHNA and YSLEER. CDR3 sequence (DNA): TGCGCCAGCGGCCAAGCCAGGGTCCCCTCCTGGGAAGCTTTCTTT. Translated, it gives CASGQARVPSWEAFF.

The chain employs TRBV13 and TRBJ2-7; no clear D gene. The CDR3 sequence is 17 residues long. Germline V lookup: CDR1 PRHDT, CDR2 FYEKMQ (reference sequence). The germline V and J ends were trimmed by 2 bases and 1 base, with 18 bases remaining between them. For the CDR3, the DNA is TGTGCCAGCAGCTTAAGGGTGCCCAGGAACGGATCCTACGAGCAGTACTTC. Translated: CASSLRVPRNGSYEQYF.

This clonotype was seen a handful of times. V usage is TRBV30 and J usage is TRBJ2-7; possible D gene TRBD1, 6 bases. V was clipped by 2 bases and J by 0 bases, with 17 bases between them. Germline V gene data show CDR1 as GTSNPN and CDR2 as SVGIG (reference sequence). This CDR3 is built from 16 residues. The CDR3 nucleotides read TGTGCCTGGAGTCCAGCAGGGACAACGAGCTCCTACGAGCAGTACTTC. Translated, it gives CAWSPAGTTSSYEQYF.

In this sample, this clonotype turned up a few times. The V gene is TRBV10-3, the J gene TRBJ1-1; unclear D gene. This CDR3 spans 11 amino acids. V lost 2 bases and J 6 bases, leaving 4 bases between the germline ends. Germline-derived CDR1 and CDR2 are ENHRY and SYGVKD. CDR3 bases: TGTGCCATCAGTGAGAGAGCTGAAGCTTTCTTT. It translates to CAISERAEAFF.

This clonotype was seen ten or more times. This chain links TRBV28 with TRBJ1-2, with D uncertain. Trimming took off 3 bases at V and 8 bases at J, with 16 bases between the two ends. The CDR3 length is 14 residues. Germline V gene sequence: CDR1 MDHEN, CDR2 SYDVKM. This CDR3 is CASSFRVLREGYTF. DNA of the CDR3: TGTGCCAGCAGTTTTAGAGTATTAAGGGAAGGCTACACCTTC.

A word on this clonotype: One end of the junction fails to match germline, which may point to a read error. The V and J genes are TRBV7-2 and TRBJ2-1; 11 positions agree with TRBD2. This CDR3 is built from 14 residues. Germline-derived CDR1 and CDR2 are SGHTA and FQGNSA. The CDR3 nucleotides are TGTGCCAGCCGCCCCGGGACTAGCGGTAATGAGCAGTTCTTT. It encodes CASRPGTSGNEQFF. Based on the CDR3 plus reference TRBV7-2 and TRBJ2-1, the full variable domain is GAGVSQSPSNKVTEKGKDVELRCDPISGHTALYWYRQSLGQGLEFLIYFQGNSAPDKSGLPSDRFSAERTGGSVSTLTIQRTQQEDSAVYLCASRPGTSGNEQFFGPGTRLTVL.

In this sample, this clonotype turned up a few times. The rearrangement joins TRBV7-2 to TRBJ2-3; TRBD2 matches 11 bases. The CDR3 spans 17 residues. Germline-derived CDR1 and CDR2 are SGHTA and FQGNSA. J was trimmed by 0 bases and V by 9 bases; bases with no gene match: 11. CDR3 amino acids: CASNLAGGRTSTDTQYF. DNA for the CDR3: TGTGCCAGTAATCTAGCGGGGGGCAGGACTAGCACAGATACGCAGTATTTT.